The source of this T cell receptor beta chain is a study of blood T cell repertoires in COVID-19. Across the study: Both acute and convalescent COVID-19 samples were obtained from the United States, Italy and Spain. T cells, B-cell-depleted T cells, or PBMCs provided the cDNA or gDNA that served as material.

Trimming took 5 bases from V and 4 from J; bases not matched to a gene: 7. The CDR3 loop spans 15 amino acids. Germline V gene data show CDR1 as LNHDA and CDR2 as SQIVND (reference sequence). The protocol was immunoSEQ multiplex PCR, while the TCRdb copy is restricted to in-frame clones and leaves out a portion. The data hold over 200,000 clones, with around nine tenths observed a single time. The genes are TRBV19 and TRBJ2-1; TRBD1 aligns across 8 bases. This clonotype was obtained from a man aged 55 to 70 who had recovered from COVID-19. Sequencing was performed on peripheral blood. This CDR3 reads CASSLGGQGYNEQFF. CDR3 coding DNA: TGTGCCAGTAGTTTAGGCGGACAGGGTTACAATGAGCAGTTCTTC.